The 8 T cell receptor beta chains below come from one sample, sequenced in a study of human versus mouse CDR3 diversity and MHC coevolution. Repertoires were generated with immunoSEQ multiplex PCR, while TCRdb's copy carries only in-frame clones and drops some. The repertoire consists of roughly 81,000 clones, with 93% occurring once and the leading ten covering approximately 1.5%. Source material: naive CD4+ T cells from blood. Subset noted: CD45RO-negative CD62L-positive naive CD4 T cells. Receptor source: a person aged 25 to 75 in good health.

V is TRBV5-8 and J is TRBJ1-2; 7 bases match TRBD1. The CDR3 has 14 amino acids. The germline V gene has CDR1 SGHTS and CDR2 YDEGEE. The junction had 7 bases not matched to a gene; V was cut back by 4 bases and J by 4 bases. DNA for the CDR3: TGTGCCAGCAGCATTACCGGGACAGCCTATGGCTACACCTTC. Its protein is CASSITGTAYGYTF.

This clone appeared once. The chain is built from TRBV2 and TRBJ1-2; 8 bases are a match to TRBD1. After removal of 8 bases from V and 5 bases from J, the junction contained 4 bases not matched to a gene. The CDR3 runs 12 residues. CDR1 and CDR2 (germline): SNHLY, FYNNEI. CDR3 sequence (DNA): TGTGCCAGCGCTACAGGGGGATATGGCTACACCTTC. Amino acid sequence: CASATGGYGYTF.

The rearrangement links TRBV11-2 to TRBJ1-1; D possibly corresponds to TRBD1 (6 bases). V shed 6 bases and J shed 1 base, with 12 bases lying between them. This CDR3 region has 14 residues. Per the germline V gene, CDR1 is SGHAT and CDR2 is FQNNGV. CDR3 nucleotides: TGTGCCAGCAGTTCCAGGGGTTCGAACACTGAAGCTTTCTTT. Residues: CASSSRGSNTEAFF.

This clone has just one count. The gene calls are TRBV7-2 and TRBJ1-1; no clear D. Per the germline V gene, CDR1 is SGHTA and CDR2 is FQGNSA. Trimming shortened V by 1 base and J by 2 bases, and 8 bases separated the two germline ends. The CDR3 is 14 residues long. The CDR3 nucleotides read TGTGCCAGCAGCTTAGGGTACAGAAACACTGAAGCTTTCTTT. Amino acid sequence: CASSLGYRNTEAFF.

The chain carries TRBV5-1 and TRBJ2-1; weak D call: TRBD1 (5 bases). Per the germline V gene, CDR1 is SGHRS and CDR2 is YFSETQ. V was trimmed by 5 bases and J by 7 bases, leaving 16 bases between them. CDR3 length equals 14 residues. CDR3 sequence: CASSDRQRKNEQFF. The CDR3 nucleotides read TGCGCCAGCAGTGATAGACAGCGAAAGAATGAGCAGTTCTTC. Together with reference TRBV5-1 and TRBJ2-1, the CDR3 gives the full variable domain: KAGVTQTPRYLIKTRGQQVTLSCSPISGHRSVSWYQQTPGQGLQFLFEYFSETQRNKGNFPGRFSGRQFSNSRSEMNVSTLELGDSALYLCASSDRQRKNEQFFGPGTRLTVL.

The chain has TRBV7-2 and TRBJ2-2; TRBD2 matches at 7 bases. V shed 1 base and J 0 bases; nucleotides not matched to a gene: 2. This CDR3 is built from 16 residues. Germline CDR1 reads SGHTA; CDR2 reads FQGNSA. For the CDR3, the DNA is TGTGCCAGCAGCTTAGTGGGACTACCGAACACCGGGGAGCTGTTTTTT. Its protein is CASSLVGLPNTGELFF.

This chain joins TRBV20-1 and TRBJ2-3; 7 bases are a match to TRBD2. Germline CDR1 DFQATT, CDR2 SNEGSKA (reference sequence). Losses at the gene ends were 5 bases for V and 10 bases for J; bases not matched to a gene: 6. The CDR3 runs to 11 residues. The CDR3 bases are TGCAGTGCTCTCGGGACTACAGCGCAGTATTTT. This gives the protein CSALGTTAQYF.

This clone appeared once. The V gene is TRBV10-3, the J gene TRBJ2-5; 10 bases line up with TRBD2. Trimming took 3 bases from V and 4 from J; bases not matched to a gene: 11. This CDR3 has 17 residues. In germline, CDR1 is ENHRY, CDR2 SYGVKD. The chain's CDR3 is CAISDPSSGRIPETQYF. The CDR3 bases are TGTGCCATCAGTGACCCCTCTAGCGGGAGAATCCCAGAGACCCAGTACTTC.